This T cell receptor (beta chain) was identified in a study of blood T cell repertoires in COVID-19. Profiled with immunoSEQ multiplex PCR; TCRdb holds only in-frame clones, not every one. The table includes about 80,000 clones, roughly 80% detected once. This clone occurred a few times. This CDR3 is built from 15 residues. Looked up from germline, CDR1 is MNHEY and CDR2 is SMNVEV (reference sequence). Trimming at V came to 5 bases and at J to 4 bases, leaving 6 bases not matched to a gene. The sequence was obtained from a woman between 65 and 79 years old with acute or convalescent COVID-19. The chain recombines TRBV27 with TRBJ2-1, with TRBD1 identical over 9 bases. The sequencing sample was made of peripheral blood. The CDR3: CASSPLGTGYNEQFF. CDR3 DNA: TGTGCCAGCAGTCCCCTCGGGACAGGGTACAATGAGCAGTTCTTC.